This TCR beta chain stems from a study of OX40 agonist ivuxolimab in advanced cancers. The repertoire was sequenced with immunoSEQ multiplex PCR; TCRdb's copy has only in-frame clones and lacks some. This table has about 29,000 clones, approximately 86% appearing once. Germline-derived CDR1 and CDR2 are SNHLY and FYNNEI. The CDR3 spans 13 residues. J lost 7 bases, V lost 7 bases, and 6 bases had no gene match. The rearrangement uses TRBV2 and TRBJ2-1; 8 nucleotides agree with TRBD2. The starting material was CD4+ or CD8+ T cells sorted from blood, obtained in a trial of the OX40 agonist ivuxolimab. This TCR was sampled from an adult with an advanced solid tumor such as melanoma, head and neck, liver or kidney cancer. Here the CDR3 reads CASTASGLNEQFF. The CDR3 DNA sequence: TGTGCCAGCACGGCTAGCGGGTTGAATGAGCAGTTCTTC.